This section outlines one TCR beta chain sequence together with its context. This entry comes from a study of blood T cell repertoires in COVID-19. Study-wide background: Researchers got acute and convalescent COVID-19 samples from the United States, Italy and Spain.

The repertoire was sequenced with immunoSEQ multiplex PCR; TCRdb's copy has only in-frame clones and lacks some. This table has around 190,000 clones, 65% to 85% appearing once. Which cohort a participant joined came from the clinical history participants gave. Germline V lookup: CDR1 SGHRS, CDR2 YFSETQ. V gave up 3 bases and J gave up 8 bases; unmatched junction bases: 11. This CDR3 contains 15 residues. This TCR was recovered from a woman aged 30 to 39 who had recovered from COVID-19. The J gene is TRBJ1-3, the V gene TRBV5-1; 7 bases map to TRBD1. Sequenced input: PBMCs or T cells enriched from blood (not recorded which). CDR3 residues: CASSSGTARKHTIYF. CDR3 sequence (DNA): TGCGCCAGCAGCTCCGGGACAGCTAGGAAGCACACCATATATTTT.